These 6 T cell receptor beta chains share one sample of origin, sequenced in a study of control samples from healthy donors and cancer patients. Method: immunoSEQ multiplex PCR; TCRdb's copy keeps in-frame clones and lacks some. This table has some 51,000 clones, 90% to 97% appearing once. Sequenced: blood. All receptors derive from a woman in her late teens or twenties in good health.

The chain has TRBV6-1 and TRBJ2-5; 11 nucleotides match TRBD2. Trimming removed 2 bases from V and 2 bases from J; junction bases left unmatched: 4. This CDR3 contains 16 residues. Germline V gene data show CDR1 as MNHNS and CDR2 as SASEGT. The CDR3 reads CASSELAGGPQETQYF. CDR3 DNA sequence: TGTGCCAGCAGTGAACTAGCGGGGGGCCCACAAGAGACCCAGTACTTC.

V usage is TRBV20-1 and J usage is TRBJ2-5; D remains ambiguous. CDR3 length equals 10 residues. Germline CDR1 is DFQATT and CDR2 is SNEGSKA (reference sequence). V was trimmed by 6 bases and J by 5 bases, leaving 7 bases between them. This CDR3 is CSAIIETQYF. The CDR3 DNA follows: TGCAGTGCCATTATTGAGACCCAGTACTTC.

The CDR3 loop reads CASSSPGQAGELFF. In DNA form, the CDR3 reads TGTGCCAGCAGCTCCCCCGGACAGGCCGGGGAGCTGTTTTTT. This chain links TRBV7-8 with TRBJ2-2; 7 nucleotides agree with TRBD1. V lost 4 bases and J lost 6; bases outside the gene matches: 5. CDR3 length equals 14 residues. From germline, CDR1 is SGHVS and CDR2 FQNEAQ.

The V call is TRBV30, the J call TRBJ1-1, with D unclear. Looked up from germline, CDR1 is GTSNPN and CDR2 is SVGIG (reference sequence). V was clipped by 0 bases and J by 11 bases, with 13 bases between them. The CDR3 is 12 residues long. This CDR3 reads CAWSVEGRRAFF. The CDR3 DNA reads TGTGCCTGGAGTGTTGAGGGCAGAAGGGCTTTCTTT.

This chain uses TRBV5-1 with TRBJ1-4; perhaps TRBD1 as D (6 bases). Trimming removed 0 bases at V and 7 bases at J, with 10 bases between. This CDR3 comprises 14 residues. The V gene's germline CDR1 is SGHRS and CDR2 YFSETQ. The CDR3 region is CASSLEGGREKLFF. Here the CDR3 DNA reads TGCGCCAGCAGCTTGGAAGGGGGTCGTGAAAAACTGTTTTTT.

This clone was detected only once. The gene calls are TRBV27 and TRBJ1-5; TRBD1 matches 7 bases. The CDR3 totals 16 residues. V was pared by 0 bases and J by 1 base, with 3 bases of the junction left unmatched. Germline loops: CDR1 MNHEY, CDR2 SMNVEV (reference sequence). Here the CDR3 reads CASSLSAGGSNQPQHF. CDR3 sequence (DNA): TGTGCCAGCAGTTTATCGGCAGGGGGGAGCAATCAGCCCCAGCATTTT.